This T cell receptor (beta chain) was captured by sequencing in a study of T-cell reconstitution after alpha-beta-depleted transplantation in children. TCRbeta library construction was performed incorporating unique molecular identifiers. One entry per CDR3 protein results from TCRdb running MiXCR on the PCR reads. Here the sample spans a few hundred thousand distinct CDR3 sequences, around 12% being singletons. The CDR3 sequence is 13 residues long. Germline values: CDR1 MNHEY, CDR2 SVGEGT. V shed 6 bases, J shed 5 bases, and the junction held 3 bases outside the gene matches. The TCR comes from a human donor who donated a stem cell graft to a child with combined immunodeficiency. The specimen was PBMCs from the stem cell graft donor, collected from the stem cell graft. The chain couples TRBV6-2 or TRBV6-3 to TRBJ2-7; 11 nucleotides agree with TRBD2. CDR3 protein: CASRTLAGDEQYF. Written as DNA, the CDR3 is TGTGCCAGCAGAACACTAGCGGGAGACGAGCAGTACTTC.